The following is a TCR beta chain sequence with its context. As yet, its antigen is unknown. Given a much more abundant clone one base away, this may be a read error. After removal of 4 bases from V and 6 bases from J, the junction contained 6 bases not matched to a gene. The CDR3 is 13 amino acids. CDR1 is DFQATT, CDR2 SNEGSKA, per germline (reference sequence). This entry belongs to a study of tumor-infiltrating lymphocytes in primary liver carcinoma. The investigators made TCR beta cDNA from around 540 ng total RNA, using a constant-region primer. Each TCR beta library was derived from three nested multiplex PCR rounds that employed slightly modified ARM-PCR. A C-beta reverse primer was combined with TRBV1-TRBV30 forward primers in the first two PCR rounds, and each round had 10 cycles. TCRdb fed the multiplex PCR reads into MiXCR, producing one record per CDR3 protein. The sample has about 99,000 distinct CDR3 sequences; roughly 69% are singletons.

Study-level findings and limits: Tumor-adjacent and tumor-blood pairs overlapped less than tumor region pairs did.

The source material, about 18-33 mg of unsorted bulk tissue, was used to co-extract RNA and DNA. The rearrangement uses TRBV20-1 and TRBJ2-7; 10 bases line up with TRBD2. The clonotype originates from a woman aged 55-75 years with primary liver carcinoma and hepatitis B virus infection. Sequencing was carried out using liver tumor tissue from sampling region 5. Subset: tumor region T5, tumor centre. The CDR3 here is CSATLAGSAEQYF. The CDR3 nucleotides are TGCAGTGCTACACTAGCGGGGTCAGCCGAGCAGTACTTC.